Listed below are T cell receptor beta chains from one sample, sequenced in a study of blood T cell repertoires in COVID-19. Sequencing was performed with immunoSEQ multiplex PCR; in TCRdb, only in-frame clones are kept and a portion is missing. Found here are about 140,000 clones, roughly 80% of them singletons; the top ten hold around 17%. The source material was peripheral blood. These receptors were obtained from a man in his fifties with acute or convalescent COVID-19. Each CDR3 is given with its conserved first and last residue. The D gene is left open where the match is weak. Clone size, where shown, is once, few, many, or a class for clones that have expanded.

clone_size | j_call | d_call | v_call | cdr3_aa | cdr3_nt
once | TRBJ2-2 | TRBD2 | TRBV2 | CASSRGAGGPGELFF | TGTGCCAGCAGTAGAGGAGCGGGGGGGCCCGGGGAGCTGTTTTTT
- | TRBJ2-1 | - | TRBV19 | CASGAGARGNEQFF | TGTGCCAGTGGCGCGGGGGCCCGGGGCAATGAGCAGTTCTTC
- | TRBJ1-1 | - | TRBV10-3 | CAISLGQNTEAFF | TGTGCCATCAGTTTAGGACAGAACACTGAAGCTTTCTTT
few | TRBJ2-1 | - | TRBV5-8 | CASTPSGVGNEQFF | TGTGCCAGCACCCCGTCGGGGGTAGGGAATGAGCAGTTCTTC
- | TRBJ1-1 | TRBD1 | TRBV15 | CATSVGTGLNTEAFF | TGTGCCACCAGCGTCGGGACAGGACTGAACACTGAAGCTTTCTTT
- | TRBJ1-3 | - | TRBV7-8 | CASSTHPRAAASGNTIYF | TGTGCCAGCAGCACCCATCCCAGGGCCGCAGCCTCTGGAAACACCATATATTTT
- | TRBJ2-5 | TRBD2 | TRBV4-1 | CASSQGTSGRQETQYF | TGCGCCAGCAGCCAGGGGACTAGCGGCCGCCAAGAGACCCAGTACTTC
- | TRBJ2-1 | TRBD1 | TRBV14 | CASSQLWGQGAGNEQFF | TGTGCCAGCAGCCAACTATGGGGACAGGGGGCCGGTAATGAGCAGTTCTTC
- | TRBJ2-1 | TRBD2 | TRBV13 | CATRLAGGRYNEQFF | TGTGCCACCCGACTAGCGGGGGGGAGATACAATGAGCAGTTCTTC
- | TRBJ1-3 | - | TRBV28 | CASSPPGRSGNTIYF | TGTGCCAGCAGTCCCCCAGGCCGCTCTGGAAACACCATATATTTT
- | TRBJ1-6 | TRBD1 | TRBV18 | CASSRDRGNSPLHF | TGTGCCAGCTCGCGGGACAGGGGGAATTCACCCCTCCACTTT
- | TRBJ2-5 | - | TRBV7-9 | CAEPWTQYF | TGTGCCGAGCCTTGGACCCAGTACTTC
- | TRBJ2-7 | - | TRBV2 | CASLQTALFYEQYF | TGTGCCAGCCTCCAGACAGCGTTATTCTACGAGCAGTACTTC
- | TRBJ1-3 | - | TRBV3-1/TRBV3-2 | CASSQEEQRNTIYF | TGTGCCAGCAGCCAAGAGGAACAGCGAAACACCATATATTTT
- | TRBJ1-1 | TRBD1 | TRBV6-5 | CASSPHDRGWTEAFF | TGTGCCAGCAGTCCCCACGACAGGGGTTGGACTGAAGCTTTCTTT
- | TRBJ1-3 | - | TRBV11-2 | CASSLVSSGNTIYF | TGTGCCAGCAGCTTAGTCAGCTCTGGAAACACCATATATTTT
- | TRBJ2-5 | TRBD2 | TRBV6-1 | CASSELASGAGGETQYF | TGTGCCAGCAGTGAACTTGCTAGCGGGGCCGGGGGGGAGACCCAGTACTTC
once | TRBJ1-5 | TRBD1 | TRBV5-6 | CASSSYRTGLSNQPQHF | TGTGCCAGCAGCTCCTATCGGACAGGCCTTAGCAATCAGCCCCAGCATTTT
- | TRBJ2-5 | TRBD1 | TRBV5-1 | CASSFQGAPQETQYF | TGCGCCAGCAGCTTCCAGGGGGCTCCTCAAGAGACCCAGTACTTC
- | TRBJ1-4 | TRBD1 | TRBV19 | CASSMGTGADEKLFF | TGTGCCAGTAGTATGGGGACAGGGGCGGACGAAAAACTGTTTTTT
- | TRBJ2-6 | TRBD1 | TRBV6-4 | CASSYRDSTSGANVLTF | TGTGCCAGTTCGTACCGGGACAGCACCTCTGGGGCCAACGTCCTGACTTTC
- | TRBJ1-4 | - | TRBV14 | CASSQGTVLNEKLFF | TGTGCCAGCAGCCAAGGGACTGTTCTTAATGAAAAACTGTTTTTT
- | TRBJ2-2 | - | TRBV11-3 | CASSLSGGGNGELFF | TGTGCCAGCAGCCTCTCAGGAGGAGGTAACGGGGAGCTGTTTTTT
few | TRBJ1-1 | TRBD1 | TRBV7-2 | CASSFDRGGVTFF | TGTGCCAGCAGCTTCGACAGGGGAGGCGTAACTTTCTTT
- | TRBJ1-1 | TRBD1 | TRBV30 | CAWSVDRGRTEAFF | TGTGCCTGGAGTGTAGACAGGGGTAGAACTGAAGCTTTCTTT
few | TRBJ2-2 | TRBD1 | TRBV5-5 | CASSTDRDHGELFF | TGTGCCAGCAGCACGGACAGGGATCACGGGGAGCTGTTTTTT
- | TRBJ2-5 | - | TRBV5-1 | CASSLTSGTSLETQYF | TGCGCCAGCAGCTTAACCTCCGGGACAAGTTTGGAGACCCAGTACTTC
- | TRBJ2-3 | TRBD2 | TRBV30 | CAWSGSGGAKDTQYF | TGTGCCTGGAGTGGGAGCGGGGGGGCAAAAGATACGCAGTATTTT
- | TRBJ2-3 | - | TRBV20-1 | CSASNAVTSTDTQYF | TGCAGTGCTAGTAACGCAGTTACGAGCACAGATACGCAGTATTTT
- | TRBJ2-3 | TRBD2 | TRBV14 | CASSQGRLARSDTQYF | TGTGCCAGCAGCCAAGGAAGACTAGCGAGGTCAGATACGCAGTATTTT
- | TRBJ2-5 | TRBD1 | TRBV7-9 | CASSRDRREETQYF | TGTGCCAGCAGCAGGGACAGGCGAGAAGAGACCCAGTACTTC
- | TRBJ1-6 | - | TRBV10-2 | CASRADSSYNSPLHF | TGCGCCAGCAGGGCCGACAGCTCCTATAATTCACCCCTCCACTTT
- | TRBJ2-3 | TRBD2 | TRBV10-3 | CAISALTSGGSDTQYF | TGTGCCATCAGTGCTTTGACTAGCGGGGGTTCAGATACGCAGTATTTT
once | TRBJ2-5 | - | TRBV29-1 | CSVEDGGPKETQYF | TGCAGCGTTGAAGACGGGGGGCCTAAAGAGACCCAGTACTTC
- | TRBJ1-4 | - | TRBV24-1 | CATSVGQTTNEKLFF | TGTGCCACCAGTGTGGGACAAACAACTAATGAAAAACTGTTTTTT
few | TRBJ2-1 | - | TRBV21-1 | CASSKASGWGKEQFF | TGTGCCAGCAGCAAAGCATCGGGATGGGGAAAAGAGCAGTTCTTC
- | TRBJ2-2 | - | TRBV5-4 | CASRGQGTGELFF | TGTGCCAGCAGGGGGCAGGGCACCGGGGAGCTGTTTTTT
few | TRBJ1-2 | TRBD1 | TRBV27 | CASSSSNYRGSPYGYTF | TGTGCCAGCAGTTCCTCTAATTACAGGGGATCCCCCTATGGCTACACCTTC
- | TRBJ2-5 | - | TRBV4-1 | CASSQGTGTLEETQYF | TGCGCCAGCAGCCAGGGAACCGGGACACTCGAAGAGACCCAGTACTTC
- | TRBJ1-2 | - | TRBV6-4 | CASSRSAEGQLYGYTF | TGTGCCAGCAGTCGGTCGGCAGAGGGACAACTCTATGGCTACACCTTC
- | TRBJ2-5 | - | TRBV5-1 | CASSYSKIQETQYF | TGCGCCAGCAGCTACTCCAAGATACAAGAGACCCAGTACTTC
- | TRBJ1-2 | TRBD1 | TRBV11-2 | CASSNGQGAYGYTF | TGTGCCAGCAGCAACGGACAGGGCGCCTATGGCTACACCTTC
once | TRBJ2-1 | TRBD1 | TRBV4-1 | CASSPLTGSYNEQFF | TGCGCCAGCAGCCCATTGACAGGGTCCTACAATGAGCAGTTCTTC
- | TRBJ1-1 | - | TRBV12-5 | CASAPGGRADTEAFF | TGTGCTAGTGCTCCGGGGGGACGGGCGGACACTGAAGCTTTCTTT